These T cell receptor beta chains were read from a single sample in a study of human T cells and chemical hapten exposure. One entry per CDR3 protein results from TCRdb running MiXCR on the 5' RACE reads. This table holds roughly 81,000 distinct CDR3 sequences, around a sixth found once. These TCRs come from a female donor in good health. The CDR3 runs from the conserved cysteine through the conserved F or W. A D gene is named only where the DNA matches it firmly. Part of the rows lack a size; the others show once, few, many or a class for expanded clones.

abundance,d_gene,len,j_gene,v_gene,CDR3nt,CDR3aa
NA,NA,12,TRBJ2-2,TRBV19,TGTGCCAGTATAGGGGGCACCGGGGAGCTGTTTTTT,CASIGGTGELFF
NA,NA,15,TRBJ2-1,TRBV30,TGTGCCTGGAGTGTACGGATAGCGTTCCACAATGAGCAGTTCTTC,CAWSVRIAFHNEQFF
NA,TRBD1,14,TRBJ2-2,TRBV10-3,TGTGCCATCACCAAGGACAGGGACGCCGGGGAGCTGTTTTTT,CAITKDRDAGELFF
few,NA,14,TRBJ2-1,TRBV11-3,TGTGCCAGCAGCTTAGCAGGGTCCTACAATGAGCAGTTCTTC,CASSLAGSYNEQFF
NA,NA,12,TRBJ1-2,TRBV20-1,TGCAGTGCTAGAGATTACAGTCGGGGGGACACCTTC,CSARDYSRGDTF
NA,NA,14,TRBJ2-3,TRBV2,TGTGCCAGCAGTGTAAGGTCCAGGACAGATACGCAGTATTTT,CASSVRSRTDTQYF
NA,NA,17,TRBJ2-3,TRBV6-6,TGTGCCAGCAAACCCCATGATCCGGGACGCAGCACAGATACGCAGTATTTT,CASKPHDPGRSTDTQYF
NA,NA,14,TRBJ2-7,TRBV20-1,TGCAGTGCTAGTGCAACAGGGCCGTCCTACGAGCAGTACTTC,CSASATGPSYEQYF
NA,NA,12,TRBJ1-4,TRBV28,TGTGCCAGCAGAGGGGCGGGTGAAAAACTGTTTTTT,CASRGAGEKLFF
few,NA,13,TRBJ1-2,TRBV3-1,TGTGCCAGCAGCCAAGAAATCCCCTATGGCTACACCTTC,CASSQEIPYGYTF
NA,NA,11,TRBJ2-4,TRBV2,TGTGCCAGCGGGGCCAAAAACATTCAGTACTTC,CASGAKNIQYF